Only a few counts were recorded for the clone carrying this TCR beta chain. No antigen is known for it. This specimen belongs to a study of beta chain features in type 1 diabetes. The study's findings and limits: The study found moderately but significantly shorter TCRB CDR3s in all four CD4+ subsets of Type 1 diabetes patients.

Trimming removed 2 bases from V and 4 bases from J, with 11 bases in between. The CDR3 is 14 amino acids. Germline CDR1 and CDR2: LGHNA and YSLEER. The authors reverse transcribed all of the isolated RNA, so sequencing captured expressed TCRB transcripts. This table comes from immunoSEQ multiplex PCR, and its TCRdb copy is limited to in-frame clones, with some not included. The sample has hundreds of thousands of clones, around 15% seen once. The sequenced material came from naive CD4+ T cells from blood. The TCR sequence derives from a man aged 18-30 years with type 1 diabetes. The chain carries TRBV4-3 and TRBJ2-5; tentative D call: TRBD2 (5 bases). CDR3 DNA: TGCGCCAGCAGCCAAAGGTTAGGAGGAGAGACCCAGTACTTC. Protein: CASSQRLGGETQYF.